This T cell receptor beta chain was profiled in a study of human T cells and chemical hapten exposure. This clonotype came up a few times. Time point noted: pre-sensitization, week 0. Noted treatment: therapeutic diphenylcyclopropenone sensitization with weekly scalp DPC. From the RACE reads, TCRdb called clonotypes with MiXCR, one entry per CDR3 protein. The data contain under 90,000 distinct CDR3 sequences, 8% to 10% of them singletons. Germline V lookup: CDR1 MNHEY, CDR2 SVGAGI. Deletions cut 7 bases from V and 3 bases from J, with 19 bases between. CDR3 length: 15 amino acids. The V and J genes are TRBV6-5 and TRBJ2-7, with TRBD1 as a possible D gene (5 bases). The sample here was whole blood, taken in connection with sensitization to the hapten diphenylcyclopropenone (DPC). The TCR comes from a woman aged 40 to 49 with alopecia areata. Some clones in this sample may be carry-over from other donors' samples. This CDR3 reads CASTSQGRNYYEQYF. The CDR3 nucleotides are TGTGCCAGCACTTCTCAGGGCAGGAACTACTACGAGCAGTACTTC.